This T cell receptor (beta chain) was sequenced for a study of technical replicates of blood from a few donors. The V end lost 3 bases, the J end lost 6 bases, and 16 bases lay between the germline ends. Germline CDR1 reads MNHEY; CDR2 reads SMNVEV (reference sequence). The CDR3 has 15 residues. The data were produced by immunoSEQ multiplex PCR, yet TCRdb's version contains in-frame clones alone and is incomplete. Of around 84,000 clones listed, roughly 92% are singletons. V gene TRBV27 combines with J gene TRBJ2-3; the D is unclear. The source material was T cells isolated from PBMCs. The sequence came from a human donor in good health. The CDR3 protein is CASSFSNDWRDTQYF. CDR3 nucleotides: TGTGCCAGCAGTTTTAGTAACGATTGGCGGGATACGCAGTATTTT.